The 25 T cell receptor beta chains listed next were all sequenced from one sample in a study of CXCR3 chemokines and chemotherapy response in bladder cancer. MiXCR, applied by TCRdb to the PCR reads, yields one record per CDR3 protein. The table has about 13,000 distinct CDR3 sequences, about an eighth seen once. This sample was taken from a patient whose treatment included neoadjuvant chemotherapy. These receptor sequences come from a human donor with bladder cancer that did not respond to neoadjuvant chemotherapy.

This clonotype is medium-sized within its sample. The chain uses TRBV19 and TRBJ1-6; no definite D call. Germline CDR1 LNHDA, CDR2 SQIVND (reference sequence). The CDR3 extends over 14 amino acids. Deletions cut 6 bases from V and 7 bases from J, with 13 bases between. CDR3 nucleotide sequence: TGTGCCAGTAGGGGTGGGCAGGTGAATTCACCCCTCCACTTT. This codes for CASRGGQVNSPLHF.

This clonotype came up many times. V gene TRBV24-1 combines with J gene TRBJ1-3, with D perhaps TRBD1 (6 bases). The CDR3 is 12 amino acids. V shed 3 bases and J shed 10 bases, with 9 bases lying between them. Germline lookup yields CDR1 KGHDR and CDR2 SFDVKD. In DNA, the CDR3 is TGTGCCACCAGTGATCCGACAGGAACCATATATTTT. The encoded protein is CATSDPTGTIYF.

In the case of this clonotype: This likely came from a read error, as a far larger clone is one base away. This chain uses TRBV5-6 with TRBJ2-7; 9 bases map to TRBD1. The J call is uncertain, as TRBJ2-1 better fits the DNA end. The V gene's germline CDR1 is SGHDT and CDR2 YYEEEE. This CDR3 comprises 15 residues. The CDR3 reads CASSLGDREYDEQFF. CDR3 in DNA: TGTGCCAGCAGCTTGGGGGACAGGGAATACGATGAGCAGTTCTTC.

This clonotype was observed many times. This chain links TRBV11-2 with TRBJ2-7; 9 bases are a match to TRBD2. The ends lost 5 bases at V and 0 bases at J; junction bases unmatched: 5. The CDR3 length is 15 residues. The V gene's germline CDR1 is SGHAT and CDR2 FQNNGV. The CDR3 protein is CASSRSGRSSYEQYF. For the CDR3, the DNA is TGTGCCAGCAGCCGAAGCGGGAGGTCCTCCTACGAGCAGTACTTC. The entire variable domain, with the rest obtained from reference TRBV11-2 and TRBJ2-7, is as follows: EAGVAQSPRYKIIEKRQSVAFWCNPISGHATLYWYQQILGQGPKLLIQFQNNGVVDDSQLPKDRFSAERLKGVDSTLKIQPAKLEDSAVYLCASSRSGRSSYEQYFGPGTRLTVT.

Ten or more counts support this clonotype. V usage is TRBV6-2 or TRBV6-3 and J usage is TRBJ2-7; 14 positions agree with TRBD2. The trim removed 6 bases at V and 4 bases at J, leaving 8 bases unmatched. There are 16 residues in the CDR3. From germline, CDR1 is MNHEY and CDR2 SVGEGT. CDR3 amino acids: CASSPGLAGGLYEQYF. DNA for the CDR3: TGTGCCAGCAGCCCTGGACTAGCGGGGGGACTATACGAGCAGTACTTC.

This clonotype has ten or more counts. This rearrangement joins TRBV6-5 to TRBJ1-1; no clear D. The CDR3 is 13 residues long. In germline, CDR1 is MNHEY, CDR2 SVGAGI. Trimming took 8 bases from V and 3 from J, leaving 13 bases between them. The CDR3 coding sequence is TGTGCCAGCGGCGAATCGGATTACACTGAAGCTTTCTTT. Residues: CASGESDYTEAFF.

Points on this clonotype: This is likely an artifact of a read error, given a far larger clone one base away. This chain connects TRBV5-6 to TRBJ2-1; TRBD2 agrees at 7 bases. This CDR3 has 15 amino acids. Trimming took 4 bases from V and 12 from J; bases not matched to a gene: 16. Germline V gene sequence: CDR1 SGHDT, CDR2 YYEEEE. The CDR3 is CASSRQSGAREVQFF. CDR3 DNA: TGTGCCAGCAGCCGACAAAGCGGGGCCAGGGAGGTGCAGTTCTTC.

The chain couples TRBV20-1 to TRBJ1-1; 7 bases fit TRBD1. Germline values: CDR1 DFQATT, CDR2 SNEGSKA (reference sequence). The length of the CDR3 is 14 residues. V dropped 5 bases and J dropped 0; count of bases not matched to a gene: 6. CDR3 sequence: CSAFRDRMNTEAFF. The CDR3 DNA follows: TGCAGTGCTTTCCGGGACAGAATGAACACTGAAGCTTTCTTT.

This clonotype came up many times. The CDR3 DNA follows: TGTGCCAGCAGTAGAGACTGGACGTCGGATTCACCCCTCCACTTT. Amino acid sequence: CASSRDWTSDSPLHF. The chain is built from TRBV6-1 and TRBJ1-6; D gene uncertain. CDR3 length: 15 residues. The V end lost 5 bases, the J end lost 8 bases, and 16 bases lay between the germline ends. From germline, CDR1 is MNHNS and CDR2 SASEGT.

The chain couples TRBV6-5 to TRBJ1-1; no firm D call. Germline V gene sequence: CDR1 MNHEY, CDR2 SVGAGI. Trimming removed 0 bases from V and 0 bases from J, with 11 bases in between. This CDR3 comprises 16 residues. The CDR3 loop is CASSYSPRTMNTEAFF. As DNA, the CDR3 is TGTGCCAGCAGTTACTCGCCGAGAACCATGAACACTGAAGCTTTCTTT.

The sample holds a few counts of this clonotype. This chain uses TRBV12-3 or TRBV12-4 with TRBJ1-5; D gene uncertain. The CDR3 has 15 residues. Trimming took 3 bases from V and 4 from J, leaving 13 bases between them. Here the CDR3 reads CASSFGDLGNQPQHF. DNA for the CDR3: TGTGCCAGCAGTTTCGGGGATTTGGGGAATCAGCCCCAGCATTTT.

This clonotype has ten or more counts. This rearrangement joins TRBV7-9 to TRBJ2-2; the D call may be TRBD1 or TRBD2 (5 bases each). CDR3 length: 15 residues. Between the trimmed V and J ends, which lost 3 bases and 7 bases, there was a span of 15 bases. Germline V gene data show CDR1 as SEHNR and CDR2 as FQNEAQ (reference sequence). In DNA form, the CDR3 reads TGTGCCAGCAGCTTCGACCTGGTGGGGGACGGGGAGCTGTTTTTT. This gives the protein CASSFDLVGDGELFF.

This clonotype was recorded many times. The CDR3 coding sequence is TGTGCCAGCAGTTGGCCCCCAAGCGGGAGCGCCGGGGAGCTGTTTTTT. Protein product: CASSWPPSGSAGELFF. The chain combines TRBV12-3 or TRBV12-4 with TRBJ2-2; 8 nucleotides line up with TRBD2. Trimming at V came to 4 bases and at J to 6 bases, leaving 10 bases not matched to a gene. This CDR3 is built from 16 residues.

This clonotype occurred many times. The CDR3 region has the DNA TGTGCCAGCTCACCAGGGACTGGAAACACCATATATTTT. Translating it yields CASSPGTGNTIYF. This chain joins TRBV18 and TRBJ1-3; D unresolved. V shed 2 bases and J shed 2 bases, with 4 bases lying between them. Germline lookup yields CDR1 KGHSH and CDR2 LQKENI. The CDR3 extends over 13 amino acids. Combining the CDR3 with reference TRBV18 and TRBJ1-3 gives the whole variable domain NAGVMQNPRHLVRRRGQEARLRCSPMKGHSHVYWYRQLPEEGLKFMVYLQKENIIDESGMPKERFSAEFPKEGPSILRIQQVVRGDSAAYFCASSPGTGNTIYFGEGSWLTVV.

This clonotype came up many times. The rearrangement joins TRBV19 to TRBJ2-1, with 7 nucleotides matching TRBD2. The CDR3 is made up of 18 amino acids. Germline values: CDR1 LNHDA, CDR2 SQIVND (reference sequence). With 7 bases clipped from V and 1 base from J, the junction kept 16 bases outside the gene matches. CDR3: CASTPPLTSFGSYNEQFF. The CDR3 bases are TGTGCCAGTACCCCACCCCTGACTAGCTTTGGGTCCTACAATGAGCAGTTCTTC.

Only a few counts were recorded for this clonotype. J is TRBJ2-7 and V is TRBV7-9; possible D gene TRBD1, 6 bases. The V and J ends lost 3 bases and 5 bases respectively, with 11 bases between them. In germline, CDR1 is SEHNR, CDR2 FQNEAQ (reference sequence). The CDR3 contains 13 residues. This CDR3 reads CASSFSRQDEQYF. In DNA form, the CDR3 reads TGTGCCAGCAGCTTTTCGAGACAGGACGAGCAGTACTTC.

This clonotype was observed many times. The rearrangement links TRBV5-4 to TRBJ1-6, with a tentative D call TRBD1 (5 bases). There are 12 residues in the CDR3. The ends were cut back, 10 bases at V and 10 bases at J, with 15 bases in the middle. Germline V gives CDR1 SGHNT, CDR2 YYREEE (reference sequence). The CDR3 region is CACGRDESPLHF. The DNA for the CDR3 is TGTGCCTGCGGGAGGGACGAATCACCCCTCCACTTT.

This clonotype was seen ten or more times. This chain connects TRBV5-4 to TRBJ2-3; no reliable D call. The CDR3 runs 13 residues. Deletions cut 0 bases from V and 5 bases from J, with 7 bases between. CDR1 and CDR2 from the germline V gene are SGHNT and YYREEE (reference sequence). CDR3 protein: CASSLERIDTQYF. The CDR3 DNA reads TGTGCCAGCAGCTTGGAAAGAATAGATACGCAGTATTTT. The full variable domain, with the rest looked up from reference TRBV5-4 and TRBJ2-3, is ETGVTQSPTHLIKTRGQQVTLRCSSQSGHNTVSWYQQALGQGPQFIFQYYREEENGRGNFPPRFSGLQFPNYSSELNVNALELDDSALYLCASSLERIDTQYFGPGTRLTVL.

This clonotype was recorded many times. The chain has TRBV19 and TRBJ1-1; D gene uncertain. Trimming pared 5 bases from V and 0 bases from J, leaving 10 bases between. Germline values: CDR1 LNHDA, CDR2 SQIVND (reference sequence). The CDR3 sequence is 14 residues long. The CDR3 bases are TGTGCCAGTAGTCTGCCGATCATGAACACTGAAGCTTTCTTT. Its translation: CASSLPIMNTEAFF.

This clonotype was detected ten times or more. The chain links TRBV15 to TRBJ2-1, with 13 bases identical to TRBD2. Germline CDR1 is LNHNV and CDR2 is YYDKDF (reference sequence). Trimming cost V 0 bases and J 15 bases; bases outside gene matches: 8. This CDR3 is built from 15 residues. CDR3 DNA sequence: TGTGCCACCAGCAGAGATGGGGTGACTAGCGGGAGGCGGTTCTTC. It translates to CATSRDGVTSGRRFF.

This clonotype was seen ten or more times. V gene TRBV6-2 or TRBV6-3 combines with J gene TRBJ1-4; D is perhaps TRBD1 (5 bases). Germline V gene data show CDR1 as MNHEY and CDR2 as SVGEGT. The CDR3 has 12 amino acids. The V and J ends lost 8 bases and 7 bases respectively, with 11 bases between them. In nucleotides, the CDR3 is TGTGCCAGCGGGGGAGGCCCTGAAAAACTGTTTTTT. The encoded protein is CASGGGPEKLFF.

This clonotype has at least ten counts. The V call is TRBV6-5, the J call TRBJ2-7; 7 positions agree with TRBD1. The junction had 9 bases not matched to a gene; V was cut back by 6 bases and J by 4 bases. Germline-derived CDR1 and CDR2 are MNHEY and SVGAGI. The CDR3 runs to 14 residues. CDR3 residues: CASRRQGPVYEQYF. CDR3 DNA sequence: TGTGCCAGCAGGAGACAGGGCCCAGTATACGAGCAGTACTTC.

This clonotype was observed many times. The genes are TRBV11-2 and TRBJ2-7; 7 bases align to TRBD2. The germline V gene has CDR1 SGHAT and CDR2 FQNNGV. V lost 2 bases and J lost 0; bases outside the gene matches: 4. The CDR3 totals 15 residues. This CDR3 is CASSLIPGGSYEQYF. DNA of the CDR3: TGTGCCAGCAGCTTAATACCGGGGGGCTCCTACGAGCAGTACTTC.

This clonotype ranks as medium-sized (0.01 to 0.1%). The chain uses TRBV6-6 and TRBJ1-2, with 8 bases identical to TRBD1. V lost 5 bases to trimming and J lost 6 bases; unmatched junction nucleotides: 8. The CDR3 length is 14 residues. Looked up from germline, CDR1 is MNHNY and CDR2 is SVGAGI (reference sequence). CDR3 sequence (DNA): TGTGCCAGCAGTCCACAGGGGGAACGGGATGGCTACACCTTC. This codes for CASSPQGERDGYTF.

This clonotype was seen repeatedly, ten times or more. The gene calls are TRBV19 and TRBJ2-1; D not certain. Germline assignment: CDR1 LNHDA and CDR2 SQIVND (reference sequence). Trimming left V 8 bases short and J 5 bases short, with 7 bases between. The CDR3 sequence is 11 residues long. CDR3 in amino acids: CASATNNEQFF. DNA for the CDR3: TGTGCCAGTGCTACTAACAATGAGCAGTTCTTC.